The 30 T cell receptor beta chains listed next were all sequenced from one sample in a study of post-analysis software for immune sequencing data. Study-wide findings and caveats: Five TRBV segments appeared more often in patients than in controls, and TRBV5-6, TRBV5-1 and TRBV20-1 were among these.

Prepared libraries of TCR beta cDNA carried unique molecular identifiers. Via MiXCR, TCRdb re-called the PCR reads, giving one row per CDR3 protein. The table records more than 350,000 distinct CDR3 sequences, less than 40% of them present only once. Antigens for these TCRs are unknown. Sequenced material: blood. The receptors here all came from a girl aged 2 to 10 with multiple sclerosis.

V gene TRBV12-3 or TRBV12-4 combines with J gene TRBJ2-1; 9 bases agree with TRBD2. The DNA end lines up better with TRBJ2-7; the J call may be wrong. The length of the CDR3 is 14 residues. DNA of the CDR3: TGTGCCAGCAGTAAGACTAGCGGACCCTACGAGCAGTACTTC. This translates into CASSKTSGPYEQYF.

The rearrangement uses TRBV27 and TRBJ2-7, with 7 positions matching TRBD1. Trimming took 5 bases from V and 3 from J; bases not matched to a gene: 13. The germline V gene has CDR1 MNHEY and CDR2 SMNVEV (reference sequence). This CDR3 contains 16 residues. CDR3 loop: CASSLGTGTVFYEQYF. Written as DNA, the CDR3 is TGTGCCAGCAGTCTAGGGACCGGGACAGTCTTCTACGAGCAGTACTTC.

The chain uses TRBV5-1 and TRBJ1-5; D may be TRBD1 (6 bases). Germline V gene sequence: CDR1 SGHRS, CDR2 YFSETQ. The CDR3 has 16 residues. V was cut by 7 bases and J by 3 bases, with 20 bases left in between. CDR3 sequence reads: CASRPRADRTNQPQHF. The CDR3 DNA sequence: TGCGCCAGCCGTCCTCGTGCAGACAGGACCAATCAGCCCCAGCATTTT. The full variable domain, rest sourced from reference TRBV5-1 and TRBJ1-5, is KAGVTQTPRYLIKTRGQQVTLSCSPISGHRSVSWYQQTPGQGLQFLFEYFSETQRNKGNFPGRFSGRQFSNSRSEMNVSTLELGDSALYLCASRPRADRTNQPQHFGDGTRLSIL.

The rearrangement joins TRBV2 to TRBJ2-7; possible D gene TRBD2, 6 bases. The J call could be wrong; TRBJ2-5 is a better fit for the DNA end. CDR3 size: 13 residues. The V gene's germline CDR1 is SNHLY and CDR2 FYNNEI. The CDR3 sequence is CASSPTSPETQYF. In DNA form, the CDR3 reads TGTGCCAGCAGTCCTACTAGCCCAGAGACCCAGTACTTC.

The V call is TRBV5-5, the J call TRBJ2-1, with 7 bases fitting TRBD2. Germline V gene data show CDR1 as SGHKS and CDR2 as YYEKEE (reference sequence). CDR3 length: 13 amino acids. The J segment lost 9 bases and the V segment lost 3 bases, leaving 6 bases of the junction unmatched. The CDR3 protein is CASSWGGRGEQFF. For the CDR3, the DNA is TGTGCCAGCAGCTGGGGGGGAAGAGGTGAGCAGTTCTTC.

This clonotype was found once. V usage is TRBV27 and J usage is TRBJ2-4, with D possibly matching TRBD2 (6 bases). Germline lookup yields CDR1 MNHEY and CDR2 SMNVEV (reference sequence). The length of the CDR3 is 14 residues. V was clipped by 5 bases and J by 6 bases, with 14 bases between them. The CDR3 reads CASSAGRRGNIQYF. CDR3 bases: TGTGCCAGCAGTGCGGGACGCCGCGGAAACATTCAGTACTTC.

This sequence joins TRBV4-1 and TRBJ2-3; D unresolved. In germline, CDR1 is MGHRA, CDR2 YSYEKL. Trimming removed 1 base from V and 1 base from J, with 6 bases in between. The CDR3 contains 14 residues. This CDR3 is CASSQGIRTDTQYF. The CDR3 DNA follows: TGCGCCAGCAGCCAAGGAATTCGCACAGATACGCAGTATTTT.

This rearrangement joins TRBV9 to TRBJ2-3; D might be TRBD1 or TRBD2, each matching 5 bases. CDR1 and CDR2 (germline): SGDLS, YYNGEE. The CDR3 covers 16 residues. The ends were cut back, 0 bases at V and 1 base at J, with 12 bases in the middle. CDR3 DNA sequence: TGTGCCAGCAGCGTAGGTGAGGGCAGGGGCACAGATACGCAGTATTTT. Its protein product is CASSVGEGRGTDTQYF.

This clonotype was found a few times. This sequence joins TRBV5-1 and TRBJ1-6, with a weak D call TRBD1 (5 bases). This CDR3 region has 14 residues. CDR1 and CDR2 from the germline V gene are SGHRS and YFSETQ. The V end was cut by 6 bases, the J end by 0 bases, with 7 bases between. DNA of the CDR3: TGCGCCAGCACTGGGGGCTCCTATAATTCACCCCTCCACTTT. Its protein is CASTGGSYNSPLHF.

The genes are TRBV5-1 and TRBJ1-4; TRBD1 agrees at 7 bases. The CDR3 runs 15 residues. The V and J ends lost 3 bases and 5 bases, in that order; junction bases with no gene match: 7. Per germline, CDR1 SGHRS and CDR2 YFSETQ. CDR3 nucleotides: TGCGCCAGCAGCTCAGCCGGGACAGTCAATGAAAAACTGTTTTTT. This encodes CASSSAGTVNEKLFF.

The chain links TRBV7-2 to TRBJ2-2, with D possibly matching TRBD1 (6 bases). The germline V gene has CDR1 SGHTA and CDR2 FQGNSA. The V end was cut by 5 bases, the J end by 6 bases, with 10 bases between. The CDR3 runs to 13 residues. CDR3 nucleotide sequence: TGTGCCAGCAGCCGCGAGGGGGCCGGGGAGCTGTTTTTT. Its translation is CASSREGAGELFF.

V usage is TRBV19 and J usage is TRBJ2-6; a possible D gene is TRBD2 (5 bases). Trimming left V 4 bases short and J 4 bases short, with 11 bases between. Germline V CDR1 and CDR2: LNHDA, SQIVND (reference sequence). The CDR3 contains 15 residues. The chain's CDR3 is CASSKSGLGANVLTF. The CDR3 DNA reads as TGTGCCAGTAGTAAATCGGGGTTAGGGGCCAACGTCCTGACTTTC.

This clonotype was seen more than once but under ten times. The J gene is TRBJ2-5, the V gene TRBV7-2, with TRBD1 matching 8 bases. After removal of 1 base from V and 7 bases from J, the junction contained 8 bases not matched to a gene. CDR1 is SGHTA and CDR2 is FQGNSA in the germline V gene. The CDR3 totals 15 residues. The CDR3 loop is CASSLGQGAQGTQYF. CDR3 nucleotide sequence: TGTGCCAGCAGCTTAGGTCAGGGGGCGCAGGGGACCCAGTACTTC.

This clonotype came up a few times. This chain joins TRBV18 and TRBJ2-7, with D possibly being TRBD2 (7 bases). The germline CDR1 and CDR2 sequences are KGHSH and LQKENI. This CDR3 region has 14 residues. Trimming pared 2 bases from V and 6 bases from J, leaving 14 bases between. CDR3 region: CASSPIPRGAEQYF. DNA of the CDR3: TGTGCCAGCTCACCAATCCCCCGGGGGGCCGAGCAGTACTTC.

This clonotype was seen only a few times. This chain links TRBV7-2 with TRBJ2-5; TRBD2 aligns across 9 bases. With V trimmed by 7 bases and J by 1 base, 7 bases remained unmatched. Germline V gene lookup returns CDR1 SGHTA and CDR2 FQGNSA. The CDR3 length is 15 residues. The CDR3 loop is CASKRAGGGQETQYF. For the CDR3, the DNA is TGTGCCAGCAAAAGAGCGGGAGGTGGCCAAGAGACCCAGTACTTC.

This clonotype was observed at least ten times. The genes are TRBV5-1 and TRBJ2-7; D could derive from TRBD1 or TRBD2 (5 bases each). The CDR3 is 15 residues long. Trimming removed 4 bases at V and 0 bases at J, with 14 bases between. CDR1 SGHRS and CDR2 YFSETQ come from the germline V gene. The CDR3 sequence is CASSIRDVSSYEQYF. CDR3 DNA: TGCGCCAGCAGCATCCGGGACGTCAGCTCCTACGAGCAGTACTTC.

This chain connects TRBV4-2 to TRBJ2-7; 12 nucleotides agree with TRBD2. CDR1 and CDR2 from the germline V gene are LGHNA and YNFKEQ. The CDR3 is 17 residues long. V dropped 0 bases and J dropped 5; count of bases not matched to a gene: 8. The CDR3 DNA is TGTGCCAGCAGCCAAGATTGCAGACTAGCGGGAGACCACGAGCAGTACTTC. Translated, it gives CASSQDCRLAGDHEQYF.

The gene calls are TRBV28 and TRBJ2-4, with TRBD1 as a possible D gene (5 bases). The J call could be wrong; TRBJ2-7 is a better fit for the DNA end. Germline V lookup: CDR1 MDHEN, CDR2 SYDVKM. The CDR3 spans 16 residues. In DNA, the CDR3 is TGTGCCAGCAGTCTATCAGCTGACAGCCTATCCTACGAGCAGTACTTC. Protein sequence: CASSLSADSLSYEQYF.

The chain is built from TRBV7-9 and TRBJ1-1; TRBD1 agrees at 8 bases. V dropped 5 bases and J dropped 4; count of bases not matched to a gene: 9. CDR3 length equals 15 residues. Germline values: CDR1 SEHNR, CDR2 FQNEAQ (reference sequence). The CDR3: CASSALQGGTTEAFF. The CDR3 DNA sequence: TGTGCCAGCAGCGCATTACAGGGGGGGACCACTGAAGCTTTCTTT.

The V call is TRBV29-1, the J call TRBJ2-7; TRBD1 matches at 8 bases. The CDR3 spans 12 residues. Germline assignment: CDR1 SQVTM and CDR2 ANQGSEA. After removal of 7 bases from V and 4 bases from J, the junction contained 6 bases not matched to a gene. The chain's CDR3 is CSGKTGDYEQYF. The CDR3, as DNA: TGCAGCGGCAAGACAGGGGATTACGAGCAGTACTTC.

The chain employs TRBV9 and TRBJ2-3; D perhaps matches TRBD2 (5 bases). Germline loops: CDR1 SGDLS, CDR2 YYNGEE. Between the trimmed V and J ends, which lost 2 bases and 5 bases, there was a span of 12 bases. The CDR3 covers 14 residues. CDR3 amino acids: CASSVVGEIDTQYF. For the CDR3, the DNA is TGTGCCAGCAGCGTCGTGGGAGAGATAGATACGCAGTATTTT. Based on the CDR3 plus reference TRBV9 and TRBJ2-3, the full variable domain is DSGVTQTPKHLITATGQRVTLRCSPRSGDLSVYWYQQSLDQGLQFLIQYYNGEERAKGNILERFSAQQFPDLHSELNLSSLELGDSALYFCASSVVGEIDTQYFGPGTRLTVL.

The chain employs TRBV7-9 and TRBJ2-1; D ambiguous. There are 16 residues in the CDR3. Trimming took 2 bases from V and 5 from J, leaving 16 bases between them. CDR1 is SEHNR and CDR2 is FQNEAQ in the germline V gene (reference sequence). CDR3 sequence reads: CASSLRPLNRDNEQFF. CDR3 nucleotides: TGTGCCAGCAGCTTAAGACCGCTAAACCGGGACAATGAGCAGTTCTTC.

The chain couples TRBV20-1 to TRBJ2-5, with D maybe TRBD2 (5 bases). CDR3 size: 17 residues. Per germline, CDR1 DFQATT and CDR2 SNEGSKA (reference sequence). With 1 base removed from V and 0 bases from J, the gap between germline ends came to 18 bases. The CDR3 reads CSARAAEAGLYQETQYF. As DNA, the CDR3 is TGCAGTGCTAGAGCCGCGGAGGCAGGACTCTACCAAGAGACCCAGTACTTC.

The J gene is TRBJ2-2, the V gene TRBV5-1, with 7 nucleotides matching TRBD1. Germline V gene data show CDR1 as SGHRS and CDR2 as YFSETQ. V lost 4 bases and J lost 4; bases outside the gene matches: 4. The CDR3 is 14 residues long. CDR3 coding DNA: TGCGCCAGCAGCCCGGGACAGCCCACCGGGGAGCTGTTTTTT. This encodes CASSPGQPTGELFF.

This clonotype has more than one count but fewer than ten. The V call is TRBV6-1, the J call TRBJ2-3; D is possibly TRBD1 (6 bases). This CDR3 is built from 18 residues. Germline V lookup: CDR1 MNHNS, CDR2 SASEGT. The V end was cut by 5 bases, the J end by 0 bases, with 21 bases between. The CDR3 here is CASSRNRALSASTDTQYF. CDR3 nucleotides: TGTGCCAGCAGTCGGAACAGGGCCCTAAGTGCTAGCACAGATACGCAGTATTTT.

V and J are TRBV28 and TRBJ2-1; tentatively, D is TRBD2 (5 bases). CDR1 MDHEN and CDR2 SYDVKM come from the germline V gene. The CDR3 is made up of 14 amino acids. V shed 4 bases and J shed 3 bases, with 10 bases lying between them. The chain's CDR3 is CASSYERLYNEQFF. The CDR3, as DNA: TGTGCCAGCAGTTACGAGCGGCTCTACAATGAGCAGTTCTTC.

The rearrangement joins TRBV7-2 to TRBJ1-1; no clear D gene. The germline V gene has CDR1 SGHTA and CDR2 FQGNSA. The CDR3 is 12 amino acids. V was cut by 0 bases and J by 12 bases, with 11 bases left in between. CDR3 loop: CASSLALRETFF. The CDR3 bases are TGTGCCAGCAGCTTAGCCCTTCGGGAAACTTTCTTT.

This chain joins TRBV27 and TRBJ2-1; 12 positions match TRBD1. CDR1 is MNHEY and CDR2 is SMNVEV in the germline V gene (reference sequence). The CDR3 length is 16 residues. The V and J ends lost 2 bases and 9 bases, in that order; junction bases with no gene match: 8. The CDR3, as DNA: TGTGCCAGCAGTTTACTAGGGACAGGGGGCCGAGGTGAGCAGTTCTTC. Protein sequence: CASSLLGTGGRGEQFF.

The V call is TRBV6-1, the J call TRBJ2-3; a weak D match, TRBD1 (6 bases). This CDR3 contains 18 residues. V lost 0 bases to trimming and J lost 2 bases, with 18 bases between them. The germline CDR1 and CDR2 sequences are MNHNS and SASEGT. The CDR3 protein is CASSEAFRGIVNTDTQYF. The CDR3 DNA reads TGTGCCAGCAGTGAAGCCTTCAGGGGTATCGTTAACACAGATACGCAGTATTTT.

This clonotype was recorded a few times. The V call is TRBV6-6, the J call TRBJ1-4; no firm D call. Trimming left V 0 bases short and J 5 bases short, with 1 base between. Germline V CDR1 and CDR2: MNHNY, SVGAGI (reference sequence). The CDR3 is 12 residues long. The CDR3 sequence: CASSYSNEKLFF. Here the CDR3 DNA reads TGTGCCAGCAGTTACTCCAATGAAAAACTGTTTTTT.